This T cell receptor beta chain appears in the sequencing data of a study of cytomegalovirus exposure and HLA in healthy donors. Overall study results and limits: The study designated about 160 TCR beta chains cytomegalovirus-associated.

This clone was detected a few times. Its antigen is as yet unknown. Other DNA sequences of this sample code for an identical CDR3. PCR amplification relied on 60 Vbeta primers (plus 13 Jbeta primers). Repertoires were generated with immunoSEQ multiplex PCR, while TCRdb's copy carries only in-frame clones and drops some. The table has fewer than 150,000 clones, around three quarters seen once. V lost 11 bases, J lost 2 bases, and 7 bases lay in between. The length of the CDR3 is 12 residues. In germline, CDR1 is MNHNS, CDR2 SASEGT. The chain combines TRBV6-1 with TRBJ1-6, with D uncertain. Sequenced sample: PBMCs. The origin of this receptor is a man aged 40-50 years in good health and CMV-seropositive. This CDR3 is CASGPYNSPLHF. The CDR3 nucleotides are TGTGCCTCGGGTCCCTATAATTCACCCCTCCACTTT.